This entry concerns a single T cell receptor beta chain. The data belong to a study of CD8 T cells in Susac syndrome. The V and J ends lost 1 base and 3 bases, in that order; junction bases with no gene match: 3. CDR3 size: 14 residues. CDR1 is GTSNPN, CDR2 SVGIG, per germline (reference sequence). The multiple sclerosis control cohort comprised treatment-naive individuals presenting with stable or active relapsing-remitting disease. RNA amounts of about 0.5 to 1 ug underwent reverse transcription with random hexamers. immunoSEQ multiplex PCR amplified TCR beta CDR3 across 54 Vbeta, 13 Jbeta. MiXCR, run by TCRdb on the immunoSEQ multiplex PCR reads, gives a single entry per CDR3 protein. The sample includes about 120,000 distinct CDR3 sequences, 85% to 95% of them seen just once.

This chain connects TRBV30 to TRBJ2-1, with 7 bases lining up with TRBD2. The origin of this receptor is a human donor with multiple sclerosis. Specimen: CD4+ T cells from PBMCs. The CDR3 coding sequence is TGTGCCTGGAGTGGGGACTACAACTACAATGAGCAGTTCTTC. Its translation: CAWSGDYNYNEQFF.